A single sample is the source of the 16 T cell receptor beta chains below, sequenced in a study of response to subunit inactivated influenza vaccine. Each CDR3 protein is one row after TCRdb ran MiXCR on the RT-PCR reads. The sample shows 650,000 or so distinct CDR3 sequences, 14% of them seen only once. Sequenced here: PBMCs from blood, sampled 14 to 15 days before vaccination. The receptor set was obtained from a man aged 50-59 years who received an inactivated influenza vaccine.

The sample holds many counts of this clonotype. The genes are TRBV24-1 and TRBJ2-1; D uncertain. CDR1 and CDR2 from the germline V gene are KGHDR and SFDVKD. V gave up 4 bases and J gave up 4 bases, with 22 bases separating them. The CDR3 runs to 18 residues. This CDR3 reads CATSDPWKSGGKYNEQFF. CDR3 sequence (DNA): TGTGCCACCAGTGACCCTTGGAAGTCTGGCGGTAAATACAATGAGCAGTTCTTC.

Ten or more counts support this clonotype. V and J are TRBV12-3 or TRBV12-4 and TRBJ2-3, with a possible D match to TRBD2 (5 bases). The V end lost 5 bases, the J end lost 0 bases, and 12 bases lay between the germline ends. This CDR3 region has 15 residues. CDR3 coding DNA: TGTGCCAGCAGTCTTCTTACGGGGAGCACAGATACGCAGTATTTT. Its translation: CASSLLTGSTDTQYF.

This clonotype came up a few times. V gene TRBV20-1 combines with J gene TRBJ2-6, with 8 positions matching TRBD1. The V segment lost 2 bases and the J segment 4 bases; nucleotides outside the gene matches: 4. The germline V gene encodes CDR1 DFQATT and CDR2 SNEGSKA (reference sequence). The CDR3 totals 15 residues. The CDR3 DNA follows: TGCAGTGCTAGACAGGGGGCGCGGGGGGCCAACGTCCTGACTTTC. This sequence encodes CSARQGARGANVLTF.

This CDR3 is CASSLATATYEQYF. The CDR3 DNA is TGTGCCAGCAGCTTGGCGACAGCCACCTACGAGCAGTACTTC. J is TRBJ2-7 and V is TRBV5-4; D perhaps matches TRBD1 (5 bases). CDR3 size: 14 residues. V dropped 0 bases and J dropped 2 bases, with 9 bases sitting between them. Germline values: CDR1 SGHNT, CDR2 YYREEE (reference sequence).

The chain joins TRBV28 to TRBJ2-7; D call uncertain. Trimming removed 5 bases at V and 7 bases at J, with 12 bases between. The germline CDR1 and CDR2 sequences are MDHEN and SYDVKM. The CDR3 loop spans 12 amino acids. The CDR3 DNA reads as TGTGCCAGCAGTCTACGAGTTTGGGAGCAGTACTTC. Protein: CASSLRVWEQYF.

V and J are TRBV7-2 and TRBJ2-7; 12 nucleotides agree with TRBD2. Trimming took 5 bases from V and 5 from J; bases not matched to a gene: 4. The length of the CDR3 is 14 residues. Germline loops: CDR1 SGHTA, CDR2 FQGNSA. Here the CDR3 DNA reads TGTGCCAGCAGCCGGACTAGCGGGGCCAACGAGCAGTACTTC. Amino acids: CASSRTSGANEQYF.

The chain has TRBV7-8 and TRBJ1-1, with 7 bases fitting TRBD1. The germline V gene has CDR1 SGHVS and CDR2 FQNEAQ. V lost 5 bases to trimming and J lost 4 bases; unmatched junction nucleotides: 13. The CDR3 covers 16 residues. The DNA for the CDR3 is TGTGCCAGCAGCCTACGACCCGGGACAGACTTCACTGAAGCTTTCTTT. Translating gives CASSLRPGTDFTEAFF. The whole variable domain, remainder taken from reference TRBV7-8 and TRBJ1-1, is GAGVSQSPRYKVAKRGQDVALRCDPISGHVSLFWYQQALGQGPEFLTYFQNEAQLDKSGLPSDRFFAERPEGSVSTLKIQRTQQEDSAVYLCASSLRPGTDFTEAFFGQGTRLTVV.

In its sample, this clonotype was seen a few times. This chain uses TRBV7-2 with TRBJ2-1; 9 nucleotides line up with TRBD2. J was trimmed by 6 bases and V by 1 base; bases with no gene match: 4. Germline loops: CDR1 SGHTA, CDR2 FQGNSA. The CDR3 has 15 amino acids. CDR3 coding DNA: TGTGCCAGCAGCTTAGTTCGCGGGGGGGGCAATGAGCAGTTCTTC. Its protein is CASSLVRGGGNEQFF.

This clonotype was seen a handful of times. The chain recombines TRBV3-1 with TRBJ2-2, with D uncertain. CDR1 is LGHDT and CDR2 is YNNKEL in the germline V gene (reference sequence). The CDR3 sequence is 14 residues long. V dropped 0 bases and J dropped 4 bases, with 6 bases sitting between them. This chain's CDR3 is CASSQDQATGELFF. The CDR3 coding sequence is TGTGCCAGCAGCCAAGATCAGGCCACCGGGGAGCTGTTTTTT.

This clonotype appeared a few times. This chain links TRBV5-5 with TRBJ2-7; TRBD1 matches at 7 bases. There are 14 residues in the CDR3. The V and J ends lost 2 bases and 5 bases, in that order; junction bases with no gene match: 7. Germline loops: CDR1 SGHKS, CDR2 YYEKEE (reference sequence). CDR3 region: CASSFSTGLHEQYF. CDR3 sequence (DNA): TGTGCCAGCAGCTTTTCGACAGGGCTGCACGAGCAGTACTTC.

This clonotype was counted many times. This chain uses TRBV5-1 with TRBJ1-1; 11 bases line up with TRBD1. This CDR3 spans 15 amino acids. With 2 bases clipped from V and 6 bases from J, the junction kept 6 bases outside the gene matches. Germline loops: CDR1 SGHRS, CDR2 YFSETQ. The CDR3 is CASSLKGQGASEAFF. The CDR3 DNA follows: TGCGCCAGCAGCTTAAAAGGACAGGGGGCCTCTGAAGCTTTCTTT.

CDR3 DNA sequence: TGCAGTGCTAGAGATCAAGGGGGCCTAGCGCCCAAGTCCCCCTACGAGCAGTACTTC. Its translation: CSARDQGGLAPKSPYEQYF. The chain is built from TRBV20-1 and TRBJ2-7, with D tentatively TRBD1 (7 bases). The CDR3 totals 19 residues. CDR1 DFQATT and CDR2 SNEGSKA come from the germline V gene (reference sequence). Trimming removed 0 bases at V and 2 bases at J, with 26 bases between.

This clonotype showed up many times. V gene TRBV20-1 combines with J gene TRBJ1-2, with 8 bases that match TRBD1. Germline lookup yields CDR1 DFQATT and CDR2 SNEGSKA (reference sequence). V was pared by 4 bases and J by 5 bases, with 6 bases of the junction left unmatched. The CDR3 totals 13 residues. CDR3 residues: CSATRTGNYGYTF. For the CDR3, the DNA is TGCAGTGCTACCCGGACAGGGAATTATGGCTACACCTTC.

The chain couples TRBV20-1 to TRBJ2-1, with 9 bases identical to TRBD2. Trimming removed 0 bases from V and 9 bases from J; junction bases left unmatched: 12. The V gene's germline CDR1 is DFQATT and CDR2 SNEGSKA (reference sequence). The CDR3 contains 16 residues. The CDR3: CSAREMAGGPLGEQFF. CDR3 in DNA: TGCAGTGCTAGAGAGATGGCGGGGGGGCCCTTAGGTGAGCAGTTCTTC.

The V call is TRBV20-1, the J call TRBJ2-7; D is perhaps TRBD1 (5 bases). With 0 bases removed from V and 0 bases from J, the gap between germline ends came to 24 bases. Looked up from germline, CDR1 is DFQATT and CDR2 is SNEGSKA (reference sequence). The CDR3 is made up of 19 amino acids. CDR3 protein: CSARDRWGKHPVPSYEQYF. The CDR3 nucleotides are TGCAGTGCTAGAGATCGGTGGGGCAAACACCCCGTCCCCTCCTACGAGCAGTACTTC.

This clonotype was detected only a few times. The rearrangement links TRBV4-3 to TRBJ2-3; 8 bases map to TRBD1. Looked up from germline, CDR1 is LGHNA and CDR2 is YSLEER. J lost 2 bases, V lost 4 bases, and 8 bases had no gene match. The CDR3 is 16 residues long. The CDR3 DNA sequence: TGCGCCAGCAGCCGAAAATTGGACAGGGCCACAGATACGCAGTATTTT. Translated: CASSRKLDRATDTQYF.